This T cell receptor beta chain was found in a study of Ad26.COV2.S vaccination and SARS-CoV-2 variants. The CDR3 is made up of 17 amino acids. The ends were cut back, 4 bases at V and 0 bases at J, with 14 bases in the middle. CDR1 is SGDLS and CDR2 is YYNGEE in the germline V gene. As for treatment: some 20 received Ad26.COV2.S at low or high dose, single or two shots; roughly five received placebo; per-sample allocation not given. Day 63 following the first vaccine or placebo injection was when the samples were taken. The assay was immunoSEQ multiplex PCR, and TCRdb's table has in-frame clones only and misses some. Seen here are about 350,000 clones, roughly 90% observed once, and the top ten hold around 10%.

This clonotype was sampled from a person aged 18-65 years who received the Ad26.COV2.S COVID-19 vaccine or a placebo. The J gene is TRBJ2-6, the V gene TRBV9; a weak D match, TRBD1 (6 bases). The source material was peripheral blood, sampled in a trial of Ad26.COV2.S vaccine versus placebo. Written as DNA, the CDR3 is TGTGCCAGCAGCTTACGGACAGCGAGCTCTGGGGCCAACGTCCTGACTTTC. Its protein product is CASSLRTASSGANVLTF.